This T cell receptor (beta chain) is from a study of identical twins. Findings and limits, study-wide: For out-of-frame beta sequences, excess twin sharing was weaker.

V shed 3 bases and J shed 3 bases, with 11 bases lying between them. The CDR3 is made up of 14 amino acids. Per the germline V gene, CDR1 is DFQATT and CDR2 is SNEGSKA (reference sequence). As to this clonotype: Its antigen is unidentified.

TCRdb used MiXCR to reprocess the 5' RACE reads, holding one entry per CDR3 protein. The sample contains about 340,000 distinct CDR3 sequences, 12% of which appear only once. The same sample was also used in a study of yellow fever vaccine responses in identical twins.

The J gene is TRBJ1-4, the V gene TRBV20-1, with D perhaps TRBD1 (5 bases). The sample taken for sequencing was CD8+ T cells sorted from blood. This TCR was sampled from a woman between 18 and 30 years old in good health. As DNA, the CDR3 is TGCAGTGCTAGTCCACAGGCCTCTAATGAAAAACTGTTTTTT. Its protein product is CSASPQASNEKLFF.